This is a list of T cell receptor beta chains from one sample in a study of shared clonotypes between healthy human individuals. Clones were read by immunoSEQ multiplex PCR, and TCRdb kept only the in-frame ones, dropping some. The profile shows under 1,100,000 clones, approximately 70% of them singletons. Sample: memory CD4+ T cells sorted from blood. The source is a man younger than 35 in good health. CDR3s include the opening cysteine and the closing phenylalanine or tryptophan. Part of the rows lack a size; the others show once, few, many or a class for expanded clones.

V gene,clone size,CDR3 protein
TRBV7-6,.,CASSPKGLAGGRETQYF
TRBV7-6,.,CASTSPGQGGEQYF
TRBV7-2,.,CASSSQGKMSEAFF
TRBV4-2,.,CASSQVNSAGVNEQFF
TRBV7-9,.,CASSLDLSAQYF
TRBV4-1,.,CASSQDPSGSAREQYF
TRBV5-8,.,CASSAGTGGRETQYF
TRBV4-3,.,CASSQDKTGFYEQYF
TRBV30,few,CAWSGQTSNYGYTF
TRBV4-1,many,CASSQGLTGNTGELFF
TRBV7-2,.,CASSLDRQKVGYTF
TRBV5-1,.,CASGPRGGGGTETQYF
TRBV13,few,CASSHQTGQGSNTEAFF
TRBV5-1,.,CASSFGLAGDTGELFF
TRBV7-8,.,CASSYGLASLGNEQFF
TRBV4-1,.,CASSQDSQAWTQYF
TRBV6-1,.,CASSEGNQPTGELFF
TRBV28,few,CASAGRFYGYTF
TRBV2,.,CASTLQGALEGYTF
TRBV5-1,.,CASSLDRATLANYGYTF
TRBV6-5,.,CASTSPGDYEQYF
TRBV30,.,CASRDGYTF
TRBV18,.,CASSPEMAGRSPLHF
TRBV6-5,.,CASSSWTSGGNYEQYF
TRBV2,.,CASTLTGTVVSEQYF
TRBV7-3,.,CASSLNSGGVSGTDTQYF
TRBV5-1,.,CASSPGQGASYTEAFF
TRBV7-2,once,CASPLAGGFGTQYF
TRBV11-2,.,CASMRGPNEKLFF
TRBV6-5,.,CASSYSRQGSETQYF
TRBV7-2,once,CASSHVLGELFF
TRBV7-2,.,CASSLYRDRGNSPLHF
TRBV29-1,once,CSVEEGGGYTF
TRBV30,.,CAWSVWGGYEQYF
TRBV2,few,CASSLRDYGYTF
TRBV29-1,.,CSVRADFAGELFF
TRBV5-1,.,CASSFSGSETQYF
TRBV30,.,CAWSVTGGKKLFF
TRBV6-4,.,CASSDHTDSMNTEAFF
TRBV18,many,CASSPRLGNEQFF
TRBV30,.,CAWNPRRGNTEAFF
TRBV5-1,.,CASSWGDRSSPLHF
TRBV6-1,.,CASSVTSGKEQFF
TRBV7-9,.,CASSLVGGRADNEQFF
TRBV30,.,CAWSAVGAQETQYF
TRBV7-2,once,CASSLAGWGNEQFF
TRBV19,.,CASRARGIGAYNEQFF
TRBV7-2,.,CASSRSIQETQYF
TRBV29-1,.,CSAGGETQYF
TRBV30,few,CAWMGGKGTGELFF
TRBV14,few,CASSRGLNEKLFF
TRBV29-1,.,CSVVTPHSYEQYF
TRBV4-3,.,CASSQVLGGQETQYF
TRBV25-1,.,CASSDRGDTQYF
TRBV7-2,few,CASSLVPRGGRRETQYF
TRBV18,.,CASSPQSDRVYGYTF
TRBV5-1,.,CASSALPGQQETQYF